This T cell receptor beta chain was captured by sequencing in a study of T cells in Graves' hyperthyroidism and ophthalmopathy. The source material, RNA transcripts, was used to amplify TCR beta CDR3 regions. The HTBI primer set served for first-round RT-PCR of the TCR CDR3. Each CDR3 protein is one row after TCRdb ran MiXCR on the multiplex PCR reads. This table holds hundreds of thousands of distinct CDR3 sequences, roughly 15% found once. Overall study findings and caveats: Most expanded thyroid clonotypes above 0.001 also appeared in blood.

V shed 3 bases and J shed 3 bases, with 15 bases lying between them. This CDR3 contains 15 residues. Germline CDR1 reads GTSNPN; CDR2 reads SVGIG (reference sequence). Worth noting for this clonotype: Its antigen is still unknown. A much bigger clone sits one base away, suggesting this may be a read error. Given the absence of the conserved phenylalanine or tryptophan at the CDR3 end, a read error is likely.

A NOSPECS grade of at least 4, a Clinical Activity Score of at least 3 and duration under 3 months were recorded in ophthalmopathy patients. Not enrolled were patients with uncontrolled infection, other autoimmune disease, pregnancy or lactation. The chain employs TRBV30 and TRBJ1-3; weak D call: TRBD1 (6 bases). The source is a man aged 18 to 29 with Graves' ophthalmopathy. Sequenced material: blood. CDR3 coding DNA: TGTGCCTGGAGGACAGGCACGTCCTATGGAAACACCATATATTGT. It encodes CAWRTGTSYGNTIYC.